This is a list of T cell receptor beta chains from one sample in a study of identifying expanded T cells in peripheral blood. Clones were sequenced by immunoSEQ multiplex PCR, and TCRdb holds only the in-frame ones, with some missing. This table holds about 86,000 clones, approximately 86% found once. Sequenced: blood. The receptors here all came from a person aged 18-69 years in good health. Both conserved end residues are part of each CDR3. The D gene is left open where the match is weak. A row's size may be missing; if present it is once, few, many or a size class.

cdr3_aa: CASSLTRASGGLSNTGELFF
cdr3_nt: TGTGCCAGCAGCTTAACTAGGGCTAGCGGGGGGCTCTCGAACACCGGGGAGCTGTTTTTT
clone_size: .
j_call: TRBJ2-2
cdr3_length: 20
d_call: TRBD2
v_call: TRBV7-3

cdr3_aa: CASSQVGGGYSYEQYF
cdr3_nt: TGTGCCAGCAGCCAAGTGGGGGGCGGGTACTCCTACGAGCAGTACTTC
clone_size: .
j_call: TRBJ2-7
cdr3_length: 16
d_call: .
v_call: TRBV4-2

cdr3_aa: CAISERGLSDTQYF
cdr3_nt: TGTGCCATCAGTGAGAGGGGTTTGTCAGATACGCAGTATTTT
clone_size: once
j_call: TRBJ2-3
cdr3_length: 14
d_call: .
v_call: TRBV10-3

cdr3_aa: CASSKARSAPQDENSNQPQHF
cdr3_nt: TGTGCCAGCAGCAAAGCTCGGTCCGCTCCTCAAGACGAGAATAGCAATCAGCCCCAGCATTTT
clone_size: .
j_call: TRBJ1-5
cdr3_length: 21
d_call: .
v_call: TRBV21-1

cdr3_aa: CASSPGHAEQYF
cdr3_nt: TGTGCCAGCAGTCCCGGACACGCCGAGCAGTACTTC
clone_size: .
j_call: TRBJ2-7
cdr3_length: 12
d_call: .
v_call: TRBV6-6

cdr3_aa: CSATRTFQETQYF
cdr3_nt: TGCAGCGCTACCCGTACCTTCCAAGAGACCCAGTACTTC
clone_size: .
j_call: TRBJ2-5
cdr3_length: 13
d_call: .
v_call: TRBV29-1

cdr3_aa: CASSPDRGTAKNIQYF
cdr3_nt: TGTGCCAGCAGTCCCGACAGGGGGACAGCCAAAAACATTCAGTACTTC
clone_size: .
j_call: TRBJ2-4
cdr3_length: 16
d_call: TRBD1
v_call: TRBV7-8

cdr3_aa: CASSLDSRYEQYF
cdr3_nt: TGTGCCAGCAGCTTAGACAGTAGGTACGAGCAGTACTTC
clone_size: .
j_call: TRBJ2-7
cdr3_length: 13
d_call: .
v_call: TRBV7-9

cdr3_aa: CASTGIFFTGSPLHF
cdr3_nt: TGTGCCAGCACTGGAATCTTTTTTACCGGTTCACCCCTCCACTTT
clone_size: .
j_call: TRBJ1-6
cdr3_length: 15
d_call: .
v_call: TRBV21-1

cdr3_aa: CASSDRQGMNTEAFF
cdr3_nt: TGTGCCAGCAGCGATAGACAGGGGATGAACACTGAAGCTTTCTTT
clone_size: .
j_call: TRBJ1-1
cdr3_length: 15
d_call: TRBD1
v_call: TRBV7-8

cdr3_aa: CASSTGTATNEKLFF
cdr3_nt: TGCGCCAGCAGCACGGGGACAGCAACTAATGAAAAACTGTTTTTT
clone_size: .
j_call: TRBJ1-4
cdr3_length: 15
d_call: TRBD1
v_call: TRBV5-1

cdr3_aa: CASSLADSNQPQHF
cdr3_nt: TGTGCCAGCAGTTTAGCCGATAGCAATCAGCCCCAGCATTTT
clone_size: .
j_call: TRBJ1-5
cdr3_length: 14
d_call: .
v_call: TRBV27

cdr3_aa: CASGPGQGTGELFF
cdr3_nt: TGTGCTAGTGGTCCGGGACAGGGCACCGGGGAGCTGTTTTTT
clone_size: once
j_call: TRBJ2-2
cdr3_length: 14
d_call: TRBD1
v_call: TRBV12-5

cdr3_aa: CASSQDGIVADSGNTIYF
cdr3_nt: TGCGCCAGCAGCCAAGATGGGATCGTAGCAGACTCTGGAAACACCATATATTTT
clone_size: .
j_call: TRBJ1-3
cdr3_length: 18
d_call: .
v_call: TRBV4-3

cdr3_aa: CAWKDRGYAGELFF
cdr3_nt: TGTGCCTGGAAAGACAGGGGGTACGCCGGGGAGCTGTTTTTT
clone_size: .
j_call: TRBJ2-2
cdr3_length: 14
d_call: TRBD1
v_call: TRBV30

cdr3_aa: CASSPNLYEQYF
cdr3_nt: TGTGCCAGCTCACCGAACTTGTACGAGCAGTACTTC
clone_size: .
j_call: TRBJ2-7
cdr3_length: 12
d_call: .
v_call: TRBV18

cdr3_aa: CASSRTGANYGYTF
cdr3_nt: TGTGCCAGCAGTAGGACAGGCGCGAACTATGGCTACACCTTC
clone_size: .
j_call: TRBJ1-2
cdr3_length: 14
d_call: TRBD1
v_call: TRBV25-1

cdr3_aa: CSVDVYSVGRYTGELFF
cdr3_nt: TGCAGCGTTGACGTCTATAGCGTTGGTAGGTACACCGGGGAGCTGTTTTTT
clone_size: .
j_call: TRBJ2-2
cdr3_length: 17
d_call: .
v_call: TRBV29-1

cdr3_aa: CASSLDQRGELFF
cdr3_nt: TGTGCCAGCAGCTTAGATCAAAGGGGGGAGCTGTTTTTT
clone_size: .
j_call: TRBJ2-2
cdr3_length: 13
d_call: .
v_call: TRBV11-3

cdr3_aa: CASSKYGGGGIDTQYF
cdr3_nt: TGTGCCAGCAGTAAATATGGGGGAGGGGGAATAGATACGCAGTATTTT
clone_size: .
j_call: TRBJ2-3
cdr3_length: 16
d_call: .
v_call: TRBV6-6

cdr3_aa: CASSPSGVNGEQFF
cdr3_nt: TGTGCCAGCAGCCCAAGCGGGGTAAACGGTGAGCAGTTCTTC
clone_size: .
j_call: TRBJ2-1
cdr3_length: 14
d_call: TRBD2
v_call: TRBV2

cdr3_aa: CASSHPGGGNTIYF
cdr3_nt: TGTGCCAGTAGCCATCCCGGGGGAGGAAACACCATATATTTT
clone_size: .
j_call: TRBJ1-3
cdr3_length: 14
d_call: .
v_call: TRBV19

cdr3_aa: CASSSSAGPDNNYGYTF
cdr3_nt: TGTGCCAGCAGCTCCAGCGCCGGTCCGGACAACAACTATGGCTACACCTTC
clone_size: .
j_call: TRBJ1-2
cdr3_length: 17
d_call: .
v_call: TRBV7-3

cdr3_aa: CASSFLPTGGPGYTF
cdr3_nt: TGTGCCAGCAGCTTCTTACCGACAGGGGGCCCTGGCTACACCTTC
clone_size: .
j_call: TRBJ1-2
cdr3_length: 15
d_call: TRBD1
v_call: TRBV7-9

cdr3_aa: CASSLDGPPREKLFF
cdr3_nt: TGTGCCAGCAGCTTAGACGGCCCGCCGAGAGAAAAACTGTTTTTT
clone_size: .
j_call: TRBJ1-4
cdr3_length: 15
d_call: .
v_call: TRBV7-9

cdr3_aa: CASNQGGTEAFF
cdr3_nt: TGTGCCAGCAATCAGGGAGGCACTGAAGCTTTCTTT
clone_size: once
j_call: TRBJ1-1
cdr3_length: 12
d_call: .
v_call: TRBV6-1

cdr3_aa: CASSQEWQTSLTQETQYF
cdr3_nt: TGTGCCAGCAGCCAAGAGTGGCAAACTAGCCTAACCCAAGAGACCCAGTACTTC
clone_size: .
j_call: TRBJ2-5
cdr3_length: 18
d_call: .
v_call: TRBV4-2

cdr3_aa: CAIRSSKGGEDTEAFF
cdr3_nt: TGTGCCATCAGGTCAAGCAAAGGGGGCGAAGACACTGAAGCTTTCTTT
clone_size: .
j_call: TRBJ1-1
cdr3_length: 16
d_call: TRBD1
v_call: TRBV10-3

cdr3_aa: CASSARQGAGEKLFF
cdr3_nt: TGCGCCAGCAGCGCCCGACAGGGGGCTGGTGAAAAACTGTTTTTT
clone_size: .
j_call: TRBJ1-4
cdr3_length: 15
d_call: TRBD1
v_call: TRBV4-1

cdr3_aa: CASHGDYSAYNEQFF
cdr3_nt: TGTGCCAGTCATGGGGACTATTCAGCCTACAATGAGCAGTTCTTC
clone_size: .
j_call: TRBJ2-1
cdr3_length: 15
d_call: TRBD2
v_call: TRBV19

cdr3_aa: CASSSQGTSGGSEDTQYF
cdr3_nt: TGTGCCAGCAGCTCACAGGGGACTAGCGGGGGATCTGAAGATACGCAGTATTTT
clone_size: .
j_call: TRBJ2-3
cdr3_length: 18
d_call: TRBD2
v_call: TRBV7-9

cdr3_aa: CASSGGLTEAFF
cdr3_nt: TGTGCCAGCAGCGGGGGACTTACTGAAGCTTTCTTT
clone_size: .
j_call: TRBJ1-1
cdr3_length: 12
d_call: .
v_call: TRBV5-4

cdr3_aa: CATSRNPGQALYGYTF
cdr3_nt: TGTGCCACCAGCAGAAATCCGGGACAGGCACTCTATGGCTACACCTTC
clone_size: .
j_call: TRBJ1-2
cdr3_length: 16
d_call: TRBD1
v_call: TRBV15

cdr3_aa: CASSQVIAVTDTQYF
cdr3_nt: TGTGCCAGCAGCCAAGTGATAGCGGTAACAGATACGCAGTATTTT
clone_size: once
j_call: TRBJ2-3
cdr3_length: 15
d_call: .
v_call: TRBV14

cdr3_aa: CASSQSGTGPQRWEYTF
cdr3_nt: TGCGCCAGCAGTCAATCGGGGACAGGACCCCAACGCTGGGAGTACACCTTC
clone_size: .
j_call: TRBJ1-2
cdr3_length: 17
d_call: TRBD1
v_call: TRBV23-1

cdr3_aa: CASSSEGHKTYEQYF
cdr3_nt: TGTGCCAGCAGCAGCGAGGGACACAAAACCTACGAGCAGTACTTC
clone_size: .
j_call: TRBJ2-7
cdr3_length: 15
d_call: .
v_call: TRBV7-3

cdr3_aa: CASSKVESGLQPQHF
cdr3_nt: TGTGCCAGCAGCAAAGTAGAGTCAGGGCTTCAGCCCCAGCATTTT
clone_size: .
j_call: TRBJ1-5
cdr3_length: 15
d_call: .
v_call: TRBV21-1

cdr3_aa: CASSFRGGTTYEQYF
cdr3_nt: TGTGCCAGCAGTTTCCGGGGCGGAACAACCTACGAGCAGTACTTC
clone_size: .
j_call: TRBJ2-7
cdr3_length: 15
d_call: .
v_call: TRBV27

cdr3_aa: CASSQDRENPQHF
cdr3_nt: TGCGCCAGCAGCCAAGATAGGGAAAACCCCCAGCATTTT
clone_size: .
j_call: TRBJ1-5
cdr3_length: 13
d_call: .
v_call: TRBV4-3